What follows are 6 T cell receptor beta chains derived from one specimen sequenced in a study of blood T cell repertoires in COVID-19. The method was immunoSEQ multiplex PCR; TCRdb's version includes in-frame clones alone and lacks a portion of them. The table lists over 75,000 clones, 85% to 95% of them singletons. The source material was peripheral blood. The receptor source for this set is a human donor with active COVID-19. The donor label of this sample is uncertain.

The chain combines TRBV27 with TRBJ1-1, with a possible D match to TRBD1 (6 bases). CDR1 MNHEY and CDR2 SMNVEV come from the germline V gene (reference sequence). This CDR3 has 16 amino acids. Trimming removed 4 bases at V and 1 base at J, with 16 bases between. CDR3 residues: CASSSEPQGSNTEAFF. The CDR3 DNA reads as TGTGCCAGCAGTTCCGAGCCCCAGGGGTCGAACACTGAAGCTTTCTTT.

J is TRBJ1-5 and V is TRBV7-2; D is unclear. V shed 9 bases and J shed 5 bases, with 14 bases lying between them. Germline V CDR1 and CDR2: SGHTA, FQGNSA. There are 13 residues in the CDR3. The CDR3 loop is CASRKRRDQPQHF. The CDR3, as DNA: TGTGCCAGTAGGAAGAGGAGAGATCAGCCCCAGCATTTT.

This clone has only one observation. The chain links TRBV6-6 to TRBJ2-7; TRBD1 matches at 8 bases. The CDR3 contains 13 residues. The germline V gene has CDR1 MNHNY and CDR2 SVGAGI (reference sequence). J lost 6 bases, V lost 6 bases, and 7 bases had no gene match. The CDR3 sequence: CASSLGQAPEQYF. CDR3 nucleotide sequence: TGTGCCAGCAGCCTGGGACAGGCTCCCGAGCAGTACTTC.

The J gene is TRBJ1-2, the V gene TRBV9; 8 bases are a match to TRBD1. V shed 4 bases, J shed 8 bases, and the junction held 13 bases outside the gene matches. The CDR3 totals 15 residues. Germline V lookup: CDR1 SGDLS, CDR2 YYNGEE. CDR3 protein: CASSPTSRDRRGYTF. Written as DNA, the CDR3 is TGTGCCAGCAGCCCCACATCCCGGGACAGGAGAGGCTACACCTTC.

The chain carries TRBV28 and TRBJ1-1; 7 nucleotides align to TRBD1. There are 16 residues in the CDR3. With 5 bases clipped from V and 4 bases from J, the junction kept 13 bases outside the gene matches. Germline V gene lookup returns CDR1 MDHEN and CDR2 SYDVKM. As DNA, the CDR3 is TGTGCCAGCAGTCCACTTGGTAACAGGGGCTTCACTGAAGCTTTCTTT. Translation: CASSPLGNRGFTEAFF.

The chain couples TRBV6-2 or TRBV6-3 to TRBJ1-6; D not certain. The CDR3 runs to 13 residues. The V gene's germline CDR1 is MNHEY and CDR2 SVGEGT. Trimming took 3 bases from V and 5 from J, leaving 5 bases between them. The CDR3 region is CASSYENNSPLHF. The CDR3 nucleotides are TGTGCCAGCAGTTATGAGAATAATTCACCCCTCCACTTT.